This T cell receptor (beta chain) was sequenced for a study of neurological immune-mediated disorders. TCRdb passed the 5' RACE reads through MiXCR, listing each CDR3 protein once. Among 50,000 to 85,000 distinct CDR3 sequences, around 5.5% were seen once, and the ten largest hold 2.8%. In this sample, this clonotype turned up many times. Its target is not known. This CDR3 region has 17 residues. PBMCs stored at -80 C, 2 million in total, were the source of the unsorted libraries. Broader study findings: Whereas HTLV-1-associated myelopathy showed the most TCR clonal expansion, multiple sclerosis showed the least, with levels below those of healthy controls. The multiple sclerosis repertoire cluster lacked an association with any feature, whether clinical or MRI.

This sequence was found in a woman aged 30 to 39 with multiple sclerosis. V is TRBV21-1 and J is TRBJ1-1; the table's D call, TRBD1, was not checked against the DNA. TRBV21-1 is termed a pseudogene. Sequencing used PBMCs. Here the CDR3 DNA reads TGTGCCAGCAGCAAAAGAGGAGACAGGCCTCCGAACACTGAAGCTTTCTTT. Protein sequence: CASSKRGDRPPNTEAFF.